This TCR beta chain was identified during a study of blood T cell repertoires in COVID-19. On the study more broadly: COVID-19 samples, acute and convalescent, were from the United States, Italy and Spain. T cells, B-cell-depleted T cells, or PBMCs provided the cDNA or gDNA that served as material.

The CDR3 is made up of 13 amino acids. The V and J ends lost 6 bases and 7 bases, in that order; junction bases with no gene match: 9. The authors' processing: How many nucleated cells were present was estimated from reference gene primer amplification. Clones were read by immunoSEQ multiplex PCR, and TCRdb kept only the in-frame ones, dropping some. V and J calls and clone size come straight from that table; D and trimming were deduced from the DNA. This table has 120,000 to 150,000 clones, approximately 79% appearing once. This sequence was found in a man in his fifties or sixties with acute or convalescent COVID-19. The genes are TRBV12-3 or TRBV12-4 and TRBJ2-7; 7 bases are a match to TRBD1. Sequencing was carried out using peripheral blood. The CDR3 region is CASRLTGVSEQYF. CDR3 sequence (DNA): TGTGCCAGCAGATTAACAGGGGTATCGGAGCAGTACTTC.